Listed below are T cell receptor beta chains from one sample, sequenced in a study of preoperative IRX-2 immunotherapy in early breast cancer. The method was immunoSEQ multiplex PCR; TCRdb's version includes in-frame clones alone and lacks a portion of them. The repertoire holds around 88,000 clones, with more than 80% as singletons. The source was tumor tissue, collected after IRX-2 immunotherapy. The receptor source for this set is a human donor with breast cancer. CDR3s include the opening cysteine and the closing phenylalanine or tryptophan. The D gene is left open where the match is weak. The size entry is marked missing in some rows and otherwise reads once, few, many or a size class.

>TRBD2|.|TRBV5-1|TRBJ2-2
TGCGCCAGCAGCTTCCTAGCGGGAATCGCGAACACCGGGGAGCTGTTTTTT
CASSFLAGIANTGELFF
>.|.|TRBV19|TRBJ2-2
TGTGCCAGTAGTGTTTACAAGAACACCGGGGAGCTGTTTTTT
CASSVYKNTGELFF
>.|.|TRBV18|TRBJ1-4
TGTGCCAGCTCACCGAACAGGGCCGGGGCTAATGAAAAACTGTTTTTT
CASSPNRAGANEKLFF
>.|once|TRBV11-3|TRBJ2-1
TGTGCCAGCAGCTTAGAAGTGAGGGGGAGCTCCTACAATGAGCAGTTCTTC
CASSLEVRGSSYNEQFF
>.|few|TRBV11-3|TRBJ1-1
TGTGCCAGCAGCTTAGGACCCCAGGCAATGAACACTGAAGCTTTCTTT
CASSLGPQAMNTEAFF
>.|.|TRBV23-1|TRBJ2-5
TGCGCCAGCAGTCAGAATTGGGACTTTCAAGAGACCCAGTACTTC
CASSQNWDFQETQYF
>TRBD1|few|TRBV6-8|TRBJ2-1
TGTGCCAGCAGTAAGGGCCCGGGACAGGCAAGTGAGCAGTTCTTC
CASSKGPGQASEQFF
>.|.|TRBV5-1|TRBJ2-7
TGCGCCAGCAGCCAAACCGGGACAACCACCTACGAGCAGTACTTC
CASSQTGTTTYEQYF
>.|.|TRBV19|TRBJ1-2
TGTGCCAGTAGCTTTAAGGAGTTATCCGGAGGCTACACCTTC
CASSFKELSGGYTF
>.|.|TRBV29-1|TRBJ2-7
TGCAGCGTGAGAGGGGGGGCGGCCTACGAGCAGTACTTC
CSVRGGAAYEQYF
>.|.|TRBV19|TRBJ1-5
TGTGCCAGTAATCCGACAGGAAGCAATCAGCCCCAGCATTTT
CASNPTGSNQPQHF
>.|.|TRBV7-1|TRBJ1-4
TGTGCCAGCAGCCCAACAGGGTCGGTAATGGGTGAAAAACTGTTTTTT
CASSPTGSVMGEKLFF
>TRBD1|.|TRBV9|TRBJ1-6
TGTGCCATAAGGGACAGGGGGGATTCACCCCTCCACTTT
CAIRDRGDSPLHF
>.|.|TRBV14|TRBJ1-2
TGTGCCAGCAGCGACGCAAGGGGAAGCGGGCTAGGCTACACCTTC
CASSDARGSGLGYTF
>.|.|TRBV29-1|TRBJ2-2
TGCAGCGCCCACTTGGGTACCGGGGAGCTGTTTTTT
CSAHLGTGELFF
>TRBD1|.|TRBV18|TRBJ2-7
TGTGCCAGCTCACCGGAGGGAACAGGGGGGAATTTCGAGCAGTACTTC
CASSPEGTGGNFEQYF
>.|.|TRBV6-8|TRBJ2-6
TGTGCCAGCAGCCCCGAGCAGAGCTCTGGGGCCAACGTCCTGACTTTC
CASSPEQSSGANVLTF
>.|.|TRBV6-8|TRBJ1-2
TGTGCCAGCAGTCGGGTTGGGCAGAACTATGGCTACACCTTC
CASSRVGQNYGYTF
>.|once|TRBV19|TRBJ1-1
TGTGCCAGTAGATTCCAGGGCACTGAAGCTTTCTTT
CASRFQGTEAFF
>.|.|TRBV10-3|TRBJ1-4
TGTGCCATCAGTGAGTCGGGCAGGGTCCCTGAAAAACTGTTTTTT
CAISESGRVPEKLFF
>TRBD2|.|TRBV28|TRBJ2-3
TGTGCCAGCAGTCCACGGCCTTATAGGACTAGCGGAGATACGCAGTATTTT
CASSPRPYRTSGDTQYF
>.|.|TRBV5-1|TRBJ1-1
TGCGCCAGCAGCTCTCAACAGATGAACACTGAAGCTTTCTTT
CASSSQQMNTEAFF
>.|.|TRBV19|TRBJ1-1
TGTGCCAGTAGTATGGCTAGGGGAGGGACTGAAGCTTTCTTT
CASSMARGGTEAFF
>TRBD1|.|TRBV15|TRBJ1-2
TGTGCCACCAGCAGGGACAGGGCGGTGGGCTATGGCTACACCTTC
CATSRDRAVGYGYTF
>.|.|TRBV7-8|TRBJ1-5
TGTGCCAGCAGCCAAGGGTCAGTTAATAGCAATCAGCCCCAGCATTTT
CASSQGSVNSNQPQHF
>.|.|TRBV7-1|TRBJ2-5
TGTGCCTCCGTCAGCGAAGGAATGGAGACCCAGTACTTC
CASVSEGMETQYF
>TRBD2|.|TRBV5-1|TRBJ2-1
TGCGCCAGCAGCTTGGCGGGGAGGGGCAATGAGCAGTTCTTC
CASSLAGRGNEQFF
>.|.|TRBV7-5|TRBJ1-2
TGTGCCAGCAGCTTGCATGCCGGCCGCCGTCTCTATGGCTACACCTTC
CASSLHAGRRLYGYTF
>TRBD2|.|TRBV6-8|TRBJ2-3
TGTGCCATCACGGGGGGGGACCCAGATACGCAGTATTTT
CAITGGDPDTQYF
>.|.|TRBV29-1|TRBJ1-3
TGCAGCGTTGAAGAGGCTGGAAACACCATATATTTT
CSVEEAGNTIYF
>.|.|TRBV7-1|TRBJ1-2
TGTGCCAGCAGCCCCGACGGCTCTGGGTATGGCTACACCTTC
CASSPDGSGYGYTF
>.|.|TRBV28|TRBJ2-1
TGTGCCAGCAGTTTATTTAAGGGGTGGGACAATGAGCAGTTCTTC
CASSLFKGWDNEQFF
>TRBD2|.|TRBV11-1|TRBJ2-2
TGTGCCAGCAGCTTGCTCCTAGCGGACACCGGGGAGCTGTTTTTT
CASSLLLADTGELFF
>.|.|TRBV30|TRBJ1-3
TGTGCCTGGAGCGACAGGCGACTTACTGGAAACACCATATATTTT
CAWSDRRLTGNTIYF
>TRBD1|.|TRBV28|TRBJ1-5
TGTGCCAGGCGAGCCCAGGATTTCAGGGGGCTTCGCAATCAGCCCCAGCATTTT
CARRAQDFRGLRNQPQHF
>TRBD1|.|TRBV30|TRBJ1-2
TGTGCCTGGAGTGGCGGGACAGGGGGCGACTATGGCTACACCTTC
CAWSGGTGGDYGYTF
>.|.|TRBV19|TRBJ2-3
TGTGCCAGTAGTTCCCCCCTGCCAGGGAGCCGGGGCACAGATACGCAGTATTTT
CASSSPLPGSRGTDTQYF
>.|.|TRBV28|TRBJ2-3
TGTGCCAGCAGTTTAGGTTCTGGGGGAGTGACAGATACGCAGTATTTT
CASSLGSGGVTDTQYF
>.|once|TRBV18|TRBJ1-2
TGTGCCAGCTCCCCTCTGGGCTCTCAACAGGGAGGCTACACCTTC
CASSPLGSQQGGYTF
>TRBD2|.|TRBV6-8|TRBJ2-1
TGTGCCAGCAGTTACGCCCTTCGGGGAGGGAACAATGAGCAGTTCTTC
CASSYALRGGNNEQFF
>.|.|TRBV14|TRBJ1-6
TGTGCCAGCAGCTTCTCCTATAATTCACCCCTCCACTTT
CASSFSYNSPLHF
>TRBD1|once|TRBV19|TRBJ1-1
TGTGCCAGTAGTATAGATCTTCGGCAGGGGGCAACTGAAGCTTTCTTT
CASSIDLRQGATEAFF
>.|.|TRBV15|TRBJ1-5
TGTGCCACCAGCAGAGAAACCAATAGCAATCAGCCCCAGCATTTT
CATSRETNSNQPQHF
>TRBD1|.|TRBV6-8|TRBJ2-3
TGTGCCAGCAGTGACCCCGGGACAGTTACAGATACGCAGTATTTT
CASSDPGTVTDTQYF
>.|.|TRBV19|TRBJ1-1
TGTGCCAGTAGTTTTTCGACAGGGAACACTGAAGCTTTCTTT
CASSFSTGNTEAFF
>.|.|TRBV19|TRBJ1-5
TGTGCCAGTAGAGAACAGAGCAATCAGCCCCAGCATTTT
CASREQSNQPQHF
>.|.|TRBV7-4|TRBJ2-1
TGTGCCAGCAGCTTGTCGGTGCTTCTAGCAGGTTACAATGAGCAGTTCTTC
CASSLSVLLAGYNEQFF
>TRBD1|.|TRBV28|TRBJ1-3
TGTGCCAGCAGCCCCGTGACAGGGTCCACTGGAAACACCATATATTTT
CASSPVTGSTGNTIYF
>.|.|TRBV11-3|TRBJ1-4
TGTGCCAGCAGCCAAAGGGATTCCGCTAATGAAAAACTGTTTTTT
CASSQRDSANEKLFF
>TRBD2|once|TRBV5-1|TRBJ2-5
TGCGCCAGCAGCTTTTGGACTAGCGAAGAGACCCAGTACTTC
CASSFWTSEETQYF
>.|.|TRBV11-3|TRBJ1-4
TGTGCCAGCAGCTCCTTTTACAGGGAAGCTAATGAAAAACTGTTTTTT
CASSSFYREANEKLFF
>.|.|TRBV15|TRBJ1-1
TGTGCCACCAGCAGTTGGGCCACGACTGATGAAGCTTTCTTT
CATSSWATTDEAFF
>.|.|TRBV5-1|TRBJ2-6
TGCGCCAGCAGCCTGGGGCATGGGGCTGGGGCCAACGTCCTGACTTTC
CASSLGHGAGANVLTF
>TRBD2|.|TRBV6-8|TRBJ2-5
TGTGCCAGCAGTGACCTAGCGGGGGAGTCTCCAGAGACCCAGTACTTC
CASSDLAGESPETQYF
>.|.|TRBV6-1|TRBJ2-7
TGTGCCAGCAGTGAAGGGGCAGGGAGCTACGAGCAGTACTTC
CASSEGAGSYEQYF